Each of the 31 T cell receptor beta chains below was sequenced from the same sample in a study of blood T cell repertoires in COVID-19 (dated by TCRdb to the early 2020s). The method behind the library was the immunoSEQ multiplex PCR assay. TCRdb obtained this table from immuneACCESS and retained in-frame rearrangements with V and J assigned. These tables miss some clones; where compared with another copy, unresolved V genes account for less than half of the shortfall, and the remainder is unexplained. Recorded for this sample are about 130,000 clones; roughly 80% of them occurred a single time. The ten largest clones capture 3% of the sample. Input material: peripheral blood. The source of these receptors is a woman older than 75 with acute or convalescent COVID-19.

The chain's CDR3 is CASSPGLRDTEAFF. For the CDR3, the DNA is TGTGCCAGCAGCCCCGGCTTGAGGGACACTGAAGCTTTCTTT. The V gene is TRBV7-6, the J gene TRBJ1-1; D call uncertain. Between the trimmed V and J ends, which lost 5 bases and 3 bases, there was a span of 13 bases. The length of the CDR3 is 14 residues. Germline values: CDR1 SGHVS, CDR2 FNYEAQ.

The rearrangement links TRBV18 to TRBJ1-6; 8 bases line up with TRBD1. V lost 6 bases, J lost 6 bases, and 10 bases stayed unmatched. The germline V gene encodes CDR1 KGHSH and CDR2 LQKENI. The CDR3 is made up of 16 amino acids. CDR3 region: CASSQGQALGNSPLHF. The CDR3 DNA is TGTGCCAGCTCGCAGGGACAGGCCTTGGGTAATTCACCCCTCCACTTT.

This clone was seen once. V gene TRBV5-5 combines with J gene TRBJ2-1; possible D gene TRBD1, 6 bases. The ends were cut back, 0 bases at V and 0 bases at J, with 7 bases in the middle. The CDR3 is 15 amino acids. The V gene's germline CDR1 is SGHKS and CDR2 YYEKEE (reference sequence). CDR3 in amino acids: CASSLEQGSYNEQFF. Written as DNA, the CDR3 is TGTGCCAGCAGCTTGGAACAGGGCTCCTACAATGAGCAGTTCTTC.

The chain uses TRBV19 and TRBJ1-2, with 7 bases aligning to TRBD1. V shed 7 bases, J shed 7 bases, and the junction held 12 bases outside the gene matches. CDR3 size: 14 residues. Germline V lookup: CDR1 LNHDA, CDR2 SQIVND (reference sequence). This CDR3 is CASTPVQGPRGYTF. The CDR3, as DNA: TGTGCCAGTACCCCCGTACAGGGGCCGCGTGGCTACACCTTC.

The chain combines TRBV9 with TRBJ1-2; no clear D gene. Trimming cost V 0 bases and J 8 bases, with 14 bases left between them. Germline V gene sequence: CDR1 SGDLS, CDR2 YYNGEE. The CDR3 is made up of 14 amino acids. CDR3 DNA sequence: TGTGCCAGCAGCGTAGCTACGACTCGCTGGGGCTACACCTTC. Residues: CASSVATTRWGYTF. Together with reference TRBV9 and TRBJ1-2, the CDR3 gives the full variable domain: DSGVTQTPKHLITATGQRVTLRCSPRSGDLSVYWYQQSLDQGLQFLIQYYNGEERAKGNILERFSAQQFPDLHSELNLSSLELGDSALYFCASSVATTRWGYTFGSGTRLTVV.

The table lists this clone with a few counts. The chain uses TRBV7-9 and TRBJ1-3; D not certain. The CDR3 spans 14 residues. Per germline, CDR1 SEHNR and CDR2 FQNEAQ (reference sequence). Trimming left V 2 bases short and J 8 bases short, with 13 bases between. CDR3 sequence (DNA): TGTGCCAGCAGCTTAACCCAAAGCGCGGACACCATATATTTT. It codes for CASSLTQSADTIYF.

The V gene is TRBV5-1, the J gene TRBJ1-6, with D possibly matching TRBD1 (5 bases). This CDR3 is built from 14 residues. V dropped 4 bases and J dropped 8 bases, with 13 bases sitting between them. Germline assignment: CDR1 SGHRS and CDR2 YFSETQ. The CDR3 sequence: CASSDGTEDSPLHF. The CDR3 coding sequence is TGCGCCAGCAGCGATGGGACTGAAGATTCACCCCTCCACTTT.

The chain links TRBV18 to TRBJ2-6; a weak D match, TRBD1 (5 bases). The CDR3 is 17 residues long. V lost 3 bases and J lost 0, with 12 bases in between. Germline CDR1 reads KGHSH; CDR2 reads LQKENI. CDR3 DNA sequence: TGTGCCAGCTCACCCCGACAGCCGGTCTCTGGGGCCAACGTCCTGACTTTC. It yields the protein CASSPRQPVSGANVLTF. The whole variable domain, filled in from reference TRBV18 and TRBJ2-6, reads NAGVMQNPRHLVRRRGQEARLRCSPMKGHSHVYWYRQLPEEGLKFMVYLQKENIIDESGMPKERFSAEFPKEGPSILRIQQVVRGDSAAYFCASSPRQPVSGANVLTFGAGSRLTVL.

This clone was counted between two and nine times. The J gene is TRBJ2-7, the V gene TRBV5-1; D possibly corresponds to TRBD1 (5 bases). CDR3 size: 14 residues. The V gene's germline CDR1 is SGHRS and CDR2 YFSETQ. Trimming removed 5 bases from V and 2 bases from J, with 14 bases in between. The chain's CDR3 is CASRRSDSTYEQYF. Here the CDR3 DNA reads TGCGCCAGCAGGCGATCAGACAGTACCTACGAGCAGTACTTC.

CDR3 nucleotides: TGTGCCAGCTCACCAGGGCGAGAGACCCAGTACTTC. It codes for CASSPGRETQYF. V is TRBV18 and J is TRBJ2-5; D gene uncertain. This CDR3 is 12 amino acids long. Germline CDR1 is KGHSH and CDR2 is LQKENI. Trimming removed 2 bases at V and 4 bases at J, with 5 bases between.

The V and J genes are TRBV7-2 and TRBJ2-5, with TRBD2 matching over 7 bases. The CDR3 is 17 residues long. CDR1 and CDR2 (germline): SGHTA, FQGNSA. V trimming: 4 bases; J trimming: 7 bases; junction bases outside the gene matches: 18. This CDR3 reads CASSYDSPASGRGTQYF. In DNA, the CDR3 is TGTGCCAGCAGCTACGATAGCCCTGCTAGCGGTCGCGGGACCCAGTACTTC.

This clone was seen once. The chain employs TRBV30 and TRBJ1-1, with a possible D match to TRBD1 (5 bases). The CDR3 spans 12 residues. CDR1 GTSNPN and CDR2 SVGIG come from the germline V gene (reference sequence). The V gene lost 5 bases and the J gene lost 0 bases, with 7 bases spanning the gap. DNA of the CDR3: TGTGCCTGGCAGGGTATGAACACTGAAGCTTTCTTT. Encoded protein: CAWQGMNTEAFF.

V and J are TRBV18 and TRBJ1-1; D not resolved. This CDR3 region has 15 residues. Per the germline V gene, CDR1 is KGHSH and CDR2 is LQKENI. V lost 6 bases, J lost 1 base, and 15 bases lay in between. CDR3 coding DNA: TGTGCCAGCTCCTCCTTGGCCGGAGAGAACACTGAAGCTTTCTTT. Translation gives CASSSLAGENTEAFF.

This chain joins TRBV24-1 and TRBJ1-1, with a weak D call TRBD1 (6 bases). Per the germline V gene, CDR1 is KGHDR and CDR2 is SFDVKD. This CDR3 has 20 amino acids. Between the trimmed V and J ends, which lost 0 bases and 3 bases, there was a span of 25 bases. CDR3 in DNA: TGTGCCACCAGTGATTTGGAGAACTCAGCAGGGGCCGGGGGGGACACTGAAGCTTTCTTT. It translates to CATSDLENSAGAGGDTEAFF.

This rearrangement joins TRBV3-1 (or the pseudogene TRBV3-2) to TRBJ1-4; D gene uncertain. Germline values: CDR1 LGHDT, CDR2 YNNKEL (reference sequence). This CDR3 has 12 amino acids. Trimming removed 5 bases at V and 6 bases at J, with 7 bases between. The CDR3 coding sequence is TGTGCCAGCAGCTCCGGGGATGAAAAACTGTTTTTT. This gives the protein CASSSGDEKLFF.

The rearrangement joins TRBV19 to TRBJ1-2; 10 nucleotides agree with TRBD1. The J segment lost 4 bases and the V segment lost 4 bases, leaving 12 bases of the junction unmatched. Germline V gene lookup returns CDR1 LNHDA and CDR2 SQIVND (reference sequence). The CDR3 spans 17 residues. CDR3 coding DNA: TGTGCCAGTAGTACCTCCGAATTGGGACAGGGGATCTATGGCTACACCTTC. It is translated as CASSTSELGQGIYGYTF.

V and J are TRBV19 and TRBJ2-5; possibly TRBD1 for D (6 bases). V was cut by 3 bases and J by 4 bases, with 21 bases left in between. The CDR3 spans 17 residues. CDR1 LNHDA and CDR2 SQIVND come from the germline V gene (reference sequence). CDR3 DNA: TGTGCCAGTAGTATGAGCCGTCGGACAGTTAGGGGAGAGACCCAGTACTTC. This translates into CASSMSRRTVRGETQYF.

The rearrangement joins TRBV9 to TRBJ2-7; 8 bases line up with TRBD1. Germline lookup yields CDR1 SGDLS and CDR2 YYNGEE. V was clipped by 0 bases and J by 6 bases; unmatched bases: 8. The CDR3 consists of 15 residues. The CDR3 DNA is TGTGCCAGCAGCGTAGCTGACAGGGGATCGTTCGAGCAGTACTTC. Protein product: CASSVADRGSFEQYF.

This clone was picked up a small number of times. CDR3 bases: TGTGCCAGCAGGCTAGACAGGGTGGTGAACACTGAAGCTTTCTTT. It translates to CASRLDRVVNTEAFF. The chain recombines TRBV6-5 with TRBJ1-1, with 7 bases fitting TRBD1. The CDR3 runs 15 residues. V trimming: 6 bases; J trimming: 0 bases; junction bases outside the gene matches: 7. The germline V gene encodes CDR1 MNHEY and CDR2 SVGAGI.

This clone came up a few times. The chain couples TRBV6-1 to TRBJ1-2; D unresolved. Germline CDR1 is MNHNS and CDR2 is SASEGT. V gave up 1 base and J gave up 4 bases, with 13 bases separating them. The CDR3 contains 15 residues. This CDR3 reads CASSEVSLAGYGYTF. In DNA form, the CDR3 reads TGTGCCAGCAGTGAAGTCTCTCTAGCCGGCTATGGCTACACCTTC.

The V and J genes are TRBV4-2 and TRBJ1-4; possibly TRBD1 for D (6 bases). Germline-derived CDR1 and CDR2 are LGHNA and YNFKEQ. V shed 2 bases and J shed 5 bases, with 12 bases lying between them. This CDR3 comprises 15 residues. The DNA for the CDR3 is TGTGCCAGCAGCCAAATCCAGGGGCTCAATGAAAAACTGTTTTTT. Translating it yields CASSQIQGLNEKLFF.

This clone appeared a few times. This chain uses TRBV4-1 with TRBJ2-1; maybe TRBD2 (5 bases). Deletions cut 6 bases from V and 0 bases from J, with 12 bases between. CDR3 size: 15 residues. Germline values: CDR1 MGHRA, CDR2 YSYEKL. CDR3 in DNA: TGCGCCAGCAGGGAGGTGGGGTACTCCTACAATGAGCAGTTCTTC. This translates into CASREVGYSYNEQFF.

The chain carries TRBV2 and TRBJ1-1; D gene ambiguous. Germline V lookup: CDR1 SNHLY, CDR2 FYNNEI. The germline V and J ends were trimmed by 5 bases and 2 bases, with 9 bases remaining between them. The CDR3 has 13 amino acids. The CDR3 DNA reads as TGTGCCAGCAGTTCGAGGGTCAACACTGAAGCTTTCTTT. Its translation is CASSSRVNTEAFF. Together with reference TRBV2 and TRBJ1-1, the CDR3 gives the full variable domain: EPEVTQTPSHQVTQMGQEVILRCVPISNHLYFYWYRQILGQKVEFLVSFYNNEISEKSEIFDDQFSVERPDGSNFTLKIRSTKLEDSAMYFCASSSRVNTEAFFGQGTRLTVV.

This clone was observed a single time. This chain links TRBV19 with TRBJ2-1; the match to TRBD2 covers 8 bases. This CDR3 region has 16 residues. Per the germline V gene, CDR1 is LNHDA and CDR2 is SQIVND (reference sequence). The trim removed 3 bases at V and 4 bases at J, leaving 8 bases unmatched. The CDR3 here is CASSMDGTRSYNEQFF. DNA for the CDR3: TGTGCCAGTAGTATGGATGGGACTAGGTCTTACAATGAGCAGTTCTTC.

The chain is built from TRBV4-1 and TRBJ1-4; perhaps TRBD1 as D (6 bases). Germline CDR1 is MGHRA and CDR2 is YSYEKL. The CDR3 consists of 17 residues. V lost 2 bases and J 6 bases, leaving 19 bases between the germline ends. The DNA for the CDR3 is TGCGCCAGCAGCCAACTGGGACAAGCACTCCGACATGAAAAACTGTTTTTT. This gives the protein CASSQLGQALRHEKLFF.

This clone has more than one count but fewer than ten. The chain recombines TRBV5-4 with TRBJ1-4; possible D gene TRBD1, 5 bases. Trimming pared 0 bases from V and 8 bases from J, leaving 8 bases between. The CDR3 spans 13 residues. The germline V gene encodes CDR1 SGHNT and CDR2 YYREEE (reference sequence). The DNA for the CDR3 is TGTGCCAGCAGCTTGGGACAGTCCGAAAAACTGTTTTTT. Amino acids: CASSLGQSEKLFF.

The chain links TRBV4-3 to TRBJ1-1, with D uncertain. V lost 4 bases to trimming and J lost 1 base, with 13 bases between them. The CDR3 totals 15 residues. In germline, CDR1 is LGHNA, CDR2 YSLEER. The CDR3: CASSLRLGGNTEAFF. CDR3 nucleotides: TGCGCCAGCAGCCTCCGACTGGGAGGGAACACTGAAGCTTTCTTT.

The chain recombines TRBV9 with TRBJ1-2; D ambiguous. There are 15 residues in the CDR3. Germline V lookup: CDR1 SGDLS, CDR2 YYNGEE. V was trimmed by 4 bases and J by 1 base, leaving 14 bases between them. The CDR3: CASSSREDFNYGYTF. The DNA of the CDR3 is TGTGCCAGCAGCTCCCGAGAGGACTTTAACTATGGCTACACCTTC. The entire variable domain, with the rest obtained from reference TRBV9 and TRBJ1-2, is as follows: DSGVTQTPKHLITATGQRVTLRCSPRSGDLSVYWYQQSLDQGLQFLIQYYNGEERAKGNILERFSAQQFPDLHSELNLSSLELGDSALYFCASSSREDFNYGYTFGSGTRLTVV.

The chain links TRBV6-5 to TRBJ1-4, with D possibly being TRBD1 (5 bases). Germline V gene lookup returns CDR1 MNHEY and CDR2 SVGAGI. Trimming stripped 4 bases from V and 7 bases from J, with 16 bases between. The CDR3 runs to 15 residues. CDR3 DNA: TGTGCCAGCAGTTCCGGGGGGGGTCAGGGTGAAAAACTGTTTTTT. It yields the protein CASSSGGGQGEKLFF.

The rearrangement links TRBV20-1 to TRBJ1-2; the D is unclear. Germline CDR1 is DFQATT and CDR2 is SNEGSKA (reference sequence). The germline V and J ends were trimmed by 1 base and 5 bases, with 5 bases remaining between them. The CDR3 is 11 amino acids. This chain's CDR3 is CSARAGYGYTF. CDR3 in DNA: TGCAGTGCTAGAGCGGGGTATGGCTACACCTTC.

The rearrangement joins TRBV6-5 to TRBJ1-1; maybe TRBD1 (6 bases). Germline V gives CDR1 MNHEY, CDR2 SVGAGI. This CDR3 has 12 amino acids. V lost 0 bases, J lost 9 bases, and 8 bases lay in between. Here the CDR3 reads CASSYSGDKAFF. As DNA, the CDR3 is TGTGCCAGCAGTTACTCCGGGGACAAAGCTTTCTTT.